These 15 T cell receptor beta chains were all obtained from the same sample, sequenced in a study of T cell responses to AZD1222 COVID-19 vaccine. Assay: immunoSEQ multiplex PCR; the TCRdb copy retains only in-frame clones and omits some. The sample consists of about 130,000 clones, over 90% of them appearing once. The sequencing here drew on peripheral blood, taken on day 0 of AZD1222 vaccination. These TCRs come from an adult in good health.

The chain employs TRBV18 and TRBJ1-2, with D unclear. The length of the CDR3 is 13 residues. V lost 3 bases and J lost 4, with 9 bases in between. Germline-derived CDR1 and CDR2 are KGHSH and LQKENI. The CDR3 here is CASSPGRSYGYTF. The CDR3 region has the DNA TGTGCCAGCTCACCCGGGAGGTCCTATGGCTACACCTTC.

The rearrangement joins TRBV5-1 to TRBJ2-7; D may be TRBD2 (6 bases). CDR1 and CDR2 from the germline V gene are SGHRS and YFSETQ. The V end lost 5 bases, the J end lost 0 bases, and 15 bases lay between the germline ends. The CDR3 contains 15 residues. As DNA, the CDR3 is TGCGCCAGCAGGTTCCGGATGGGGGGCTCCTACGAGCAGTACTTC. It translates to CASRFRMGGSYEQYF.

With regard to this clone: The DNA is left out, because the CDR3 cannot be placed on it with certainty; the CDR3 is given as TCRdb lists it. This chain connects TRBV12-5 to TRBJ1-3. Germline CDR1 is LGHNT and CDR2 is FRNRAP. Counting both end residues, the CDR3 totals 15 amino acids. CDR3 loop: CASGFGAGSGNTIYF.

Remarks on this clone: At one of its ends the junction is not consistent with the germline gene, which may arise from a read error. This chain connects TRBV28 to TRBJ2-7; TRBD1 aligns across 8 bases. The CDR3 consists of 16 residues. The germline CDR1 and CDR2 sequences are MDHEN and SYDVKM. The CDR3 is CASSLQTGALSSEQYF. For the CDR3, the DNA is TGTGCCAGCAGTTTACAGACAGGGGCACTTTCCTCCGAGCAGTACTTC.

V is TRBV12-3 or TRBV12-4 and J is TRBJ2-6; D remains unclear. V lost 7 bases, J lost 6 bases, and 7 bases lay in between. CDR3 length: 12 residues. DNA for the CDR3: TGTGCCAGCACTTCCTTGGCCAACGTCCTGACTTTC. It specifies CASTSLANVLTF.

V is TRBV6-5 and J is TRBJ1-1, with 8 bases lining up with TRBD1. This CDR3 comprises 14 residues. V lost 6 bases to trimming and J lost 2 bases; unmatched junction nucleotides: 5. The germline V gene has CDR1 MNHEY and CDR2 SVGAGI. The CDR3 loop is CASRLTGVNTEAFF. In DNA, the CDR3 is TGTGCCAGCAGACTGACAGGGGTTAACACTGAAGCTTTCTTT.

The CDR3 loop reads CASSPSEGGNQPQHF. The CDR3 DNA sequence: TGTGCCAGCTCACCGTCGGAAGGCGGCAATCAGCCCCAGCATTTT. The chain has TRBV18 and TRBJ1-5; D gene ambiguous. The CDR3 extends over 15 amino acids. Germline V gene data show CDR1 as KGHSH and CDR2 as LQKENI. V lost 3 bases, J lost 2 bases, and 11 bases lay in between. Combining the CDR3 with reference TRBV18 and TRBJ1-5 gives the whole variable domain NAGVMQNPRHLVRRRGQEARLRCSPMKGHSHVYWYRQLPEEGLKFMVYLQKENIIDESGMPKERFSAEFPKEGPSILRIQQVVRGDSAAYFCASSPSEGGNQPQHFGDGTRLSIL.

The chain recombines TRBV3-1 (or the pseudogene TRBV3-2) with TRBJ1-3; possibly TRBD1 for D (5 bases). This CDR3 is built from 14 residues. Germline-derived CDR1 and CDR2 are LGHDT and YNNKEL (reference sequence). The V end lost 3 bases, the J end lost 2 bases, and 8 bases lay between the germline ends. The CDR3 sequence is CASSHRGAGNTIYF. The CDR3 DNA reads TGTGCCAGCAGCCATAGGGGTGCTGGAAACACCATATATTTT.

The chain joins TRBV2 to TRBJ1-4; a possible D gene is TRBD1 (5 bases). Germline loops: CDR1 SNHLY, CDR2 FYNNEI. The length of the CDR3 is 16 residues. V gave up 3 bases and J gave up 0 bases, with 11 bases separating them. CDR3 in amino acids: CASSDGTSTTNEKLFF. CDR3 sequence (DNA): TGTGCCAGCAGTGACGGGACTTCGACAACTAATGAAAAACTGTTTTTT.

This clone came up once. V and J are TRBV4-1 and TRBJ2-1, with D perhaps given as TRBD1 or TRBD2 (5 bases each). Trimming shortened V by 1 base and J by 3 bases, and 10 bases separated the two germline ends. This CDR3 spans 15 amino acids. From germline, CDR1 is MGHRA and CDR2 YSYEKL. CDR3 region: CASSQGRGDYNEQFF. The CDR3 bases are TGCGCCAGCAGCCAAGGTCGAGGGGACTACAATGAGCAGTTCTTC.

This CDR3 is CASSQPQGLAQPQHF. CDR3 nucleotides: TGTGCCAGCAGTCAACCCCAGGGTTTAGCTCAGCCCCAGCATTTT. The V call is TRBV28, the J call TRBJ1-5, with D possibly being TRBD1 (5 bases). V lost 5 bases, J lost 6 bases, and 17 bases lay in between. The CDR3 runs 15 residues. Germline CDR1 reads MDHEN; CDR2 reads SYDVKM.

The V gene is TRBV27, the J gene TRBJ2-1; D tentatively fits TRBD1 or TRBD2 (5 bases each). CDR1 is MNHEY, CDR2 SMNVEV, per germline (reference sequence). The CDR3 sequence is 15 residues long. Trimming pared 4 bases from V and 3 bases from J, leaving 13 bases between. CDR3 sequence reads: CASSSTGTVYNEQFF. In DNA, the CDR3 is TGTGCCAGCAGTTCTACCGGGACGGTCTACAATGAGCAGTTCTTC.

The chain has TRBV7-3 and TRBJ2-2; no firm D call. The CDR3 is 12 amino acids. Trimming left V 4 bases short and J 6 bases short, with 6 bases between. In germline, CDR1 is SGHTA, CDR2 FQGTGA. DNA for the CDR3: TGTGCCAGCAGCTACAGTGCCGGGGAGCTGTTTTTT. Its protein is CASSYSAGELFF.

V gene TRBV28 combines with J gene TRBJ1-2; weak D call: TRBD1 (6 bases). CDR1 is MDHEN, CDR2 SYDVKM, per germline. Trimming took off 3 bases at V and 6 bases at J, with 14 bases between the two ends. The CDR3 totals 14 residues. Written as DNA, the CDR3 is TGTGCCAGCAGTTTGGCCACCTCAGGGGATGGCTACACCTTC. This encodes CASSLATSGDGYTF.

V gene TRBV30 combines with J gene TRBJ1-1; 7 positions agree with TRBD1. The CDR3 runs to 16 residues. J was trimmed by 3 bases and V by 4 bases; bases with no gene match: 14. Per the germline V gene, CDR1 is GTSNPN and CDR2 is SVGIG (reference sequence). DNA for the CDR3: TGTGCCTGGACCTCCCTCACCAGGGGGGCGGACACTGAAGCTTTCTTT. It encodes CAWTSLTRGADTEAFF.